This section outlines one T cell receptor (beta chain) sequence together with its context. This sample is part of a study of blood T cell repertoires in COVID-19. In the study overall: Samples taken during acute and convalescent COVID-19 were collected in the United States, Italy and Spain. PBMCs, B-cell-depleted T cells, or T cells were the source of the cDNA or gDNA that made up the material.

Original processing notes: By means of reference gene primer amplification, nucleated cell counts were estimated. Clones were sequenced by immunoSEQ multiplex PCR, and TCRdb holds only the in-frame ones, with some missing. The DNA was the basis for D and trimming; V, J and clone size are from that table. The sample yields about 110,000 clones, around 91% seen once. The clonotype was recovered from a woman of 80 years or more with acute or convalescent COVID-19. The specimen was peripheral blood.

The CDR3 bases are TGTGCCAGCCGCGGGGACGACACTGAAGCTTTCTTT. This codes for CASRGDDTEAFF. This chain connects TRBV12-3 or TRBV12-4 to TRBJ1-1; TRBD1 is a possible D gene (5 bases). The V and J ends lost 8 bases and 3 bases respectively, with 10 bases between them. The CDR3 sequence is 12 residues long.